The rows below give T cell receptor beta chains drawn from one sample of a study of T cell responses to AZD1222 COVID-19 vaccine. Using immunoSEQ multiplex PCR, the repertoire was profiled, and TCRdb retains in-frame clones only, with some absent. This table holds 130,000 or so clones, about nine tenths found once. The sample was peripheral blood, taken on day 0 of AZD1222 vaccination. The receptors shown here come from an adult in good health. The CDR3 runs from the conserved cysteine through the conserved F or W. Each record gives: clone size, D gene, J gene, V gene, CDR3 protein, CDR3 DNA. The D gene is left open where the match is weak. The size entry is marked missing in some rows and otherwise reads once, few, many or a size class.

clone size: -
D gene: -
J gene: TRBJ2-3
V gene: TRBV30
CDR3 protein: CAWSVEGWTDTQYF
CDR3 DNA: TGTGCCTGGAGTGTTGAGGGGTGGACAGATACGCAGTATTTT

clone size: -
D gene: -
J gene: TRBJ1-1
V gene: TRBV5-4
CDR3 protein: CASSLARQLNTEAFF
CDR3 DNA: TGTGCCAGCAGCTTGGCCAGGCAGCTGAACACTGAAGCTTTCTTT

clone size: -
D gene: -
J gene: TRBJ2-5
V gene: TRBV23-1
CDR3 protein: CASSQGTQYF
CDR3 DNA: TGCGCCAGCAGTCAGGGGACCCAGTACTTC

clone size: once
D gene: -
J gene: TRBJ2-7
V gene: TRBV4-1
CDR3 protein: CASSQDPSGAYEQYF
CDR3 DNA: TGCGCCAGCAGCCAAGATCCGAGCGGAGCCTACGAGCAGTACTTC

clone size: -
D gene: TRBD1
J gene: TRBJ1-1
V gene: TRBV6-5
CDR3 protein: CASSYIRQGGTEAFF
CDR3 DNA: TGTGCCAGCAGTTACATTCGACAGGGTGGCACTGAAGCTTTCTTT

clone size: -
D gene: -
J gene: TRBJ1-1
V gene: TRBV13
CDR3 protein: CASSPPRRMNTEAFF
CDR3 DNA: TGTGCCAGCAGCCCACCGAGGCGAATGAACACTGAAGCTTTCTTT

clone size: -
D gene: -
J gene: TRBJ1-1
V gene: TRBV27
CDR3 protein: CASSFKRWGVGGSTEAFF
CDR3 DNA: TGTGCCAGCAGTTTCAAAAGATGGGGGGTAGGGGGATCCACTGAAGCTTTCTTT

clone size: -
D gene: -
J gene: TRBJ2-2
V gene: TRBV12-3/TRBV12-4
CDR3 protein: CASRGTGELFF
CDR3 DNA: TGTGCCAGCCGGGGCACCGGGGAGCTGTTTTTT

clone size: once
D gene: TRBD1
J gene: TRBJ1-2
V gene: TRBV9
CDR3 protein: CASSVGQEYGYTF
CDR3 DNA: TGTGCCAGCAGCGTCGGACAGGAGTACGGCTACACCTTC

clone size: -
D gene: -
J gene: TRBJ2-7
V gene: TRBV5-1
CDR3 protein: CASSLLGGEYEQYF
CDR3 DNA: TGCGCCAGCAGCTTGCTCGGGGGAGAATACGAGCAGTACTTC